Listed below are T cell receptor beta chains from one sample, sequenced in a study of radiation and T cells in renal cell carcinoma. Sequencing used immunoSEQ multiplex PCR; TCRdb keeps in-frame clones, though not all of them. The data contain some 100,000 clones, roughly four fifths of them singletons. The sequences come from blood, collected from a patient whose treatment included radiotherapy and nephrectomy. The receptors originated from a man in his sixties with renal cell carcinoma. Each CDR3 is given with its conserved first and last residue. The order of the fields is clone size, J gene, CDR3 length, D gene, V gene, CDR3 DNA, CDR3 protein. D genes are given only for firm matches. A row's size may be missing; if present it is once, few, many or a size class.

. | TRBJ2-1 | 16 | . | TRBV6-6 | TGTGCCAGCAGCCCCCTGGGCGGGCGGCCGGATAATGAGCAGTTCTTC | CASSPLGGRPDNEQFF
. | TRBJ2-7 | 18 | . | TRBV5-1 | TGCGCCAGCAGCTTGGGGCCGATTGGGCAGGGGACTTCCTACGAGCAGTACTTC | CASSLGPIGQGTSYEQYF
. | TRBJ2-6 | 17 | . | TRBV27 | TGTGCCAGCAGTAAGGCACACAGCACTTCTGGGGCCAACGTCCTGACTTTC | CASSKAHSTSGANVLTF
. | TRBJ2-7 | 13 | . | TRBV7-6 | TGTGCCAGCAGCCTCGTAAGGGGATACGAGCAGTACTTC | CASSLVRGYEQYF
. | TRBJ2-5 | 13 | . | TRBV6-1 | TGTGCCAGCAACGGACAGGGAGGGGAGACCCAGTACTTC | CASNGQGGETQYF
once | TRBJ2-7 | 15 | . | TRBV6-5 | TGTGCCAGCAGCCCCGGGACGGTCACAGCCTACGAGCAGTACTTC | CASSPGTVTAYEQYF
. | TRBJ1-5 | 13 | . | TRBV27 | TGTGCCAGCAGTTGGTATAGCAATCAGCCCCAGCATTTT | CASSWYSNQPQHF
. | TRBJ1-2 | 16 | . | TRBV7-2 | TGTGCCAGCAGCTCTGGTTCTATCGGGGGAGGAATCGGCTACACCTTC | CASSSGSIGGGIGYTF
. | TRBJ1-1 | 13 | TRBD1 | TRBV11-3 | TGTGCCAGCAGCCGGGACAGGGACGCTGAAGCTTTCTTT | CASSRDRDAEAFF
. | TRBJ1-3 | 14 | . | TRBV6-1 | TGTGCCGGCTCCCCCGGGAGCTCTGGAAACACCATATATTTT | CAGSPGSSGNTIYF
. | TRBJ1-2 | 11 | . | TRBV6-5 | TGTGCCAGCAGAGACGACTATGGCTACACCTTC | CASRDDYGYTF
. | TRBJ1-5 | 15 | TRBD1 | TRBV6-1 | TGTGCCAGCAGTGCGCTATCAGGGGGCGGGCAGCCCCAGCATTTT | CASSALSGGGQPQHF
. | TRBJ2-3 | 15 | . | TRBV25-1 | TGTGCCAGCAGTGTCTCCCGGGGAGCCACAGATACGCAGTATTTT | CASSVSRGATDTQYF
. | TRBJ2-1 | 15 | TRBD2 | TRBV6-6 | TGTGCCAGCACTCTGGGACTAGCGGGAGGCAATGAGCAGTTCTTC | CASTLGLAGGNEQFF
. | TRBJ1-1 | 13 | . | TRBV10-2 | TGCGCCAGCAGTGAGCCGGACGCCCTTCGTACTTTCTTT | CASSEPDALRTFF
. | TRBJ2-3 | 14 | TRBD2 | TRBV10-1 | TGCGCCAGCAGTGACGAGCGGGAAAAAGTTACGCAGTATTTT | CASSDEREKVTQYF
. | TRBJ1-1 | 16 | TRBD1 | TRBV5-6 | TGTGCCAGCAGCGCAATCTTCCAGGGGGCGGACACTGAAGCTTTCTTT | CASSAIFQGADTEAFF
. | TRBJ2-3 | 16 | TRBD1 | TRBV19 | TGTGCCAGTAGTATACTCGGGACAGGACGCACAGATACGCAGTATTTT | CASSILGTGRTDTQYF
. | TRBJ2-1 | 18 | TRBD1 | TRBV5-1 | TGCGCCAGCACCCTTGAATTGGGTCGGACAGGAGTTGGCAATGAGCAGTTCTTC | CASTLELGRTGVGNEQFF
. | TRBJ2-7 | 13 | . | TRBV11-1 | TGTGCCAGCAGCTTTACAGGGTCCTACGAGCAGTACTTC | CASSFTGSYEQYF
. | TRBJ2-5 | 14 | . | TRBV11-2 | TGTGCCAGCAGCTTGGGACACGGTCGGGGGACCCAGTACTTC | CASSLGHGRGTQYF
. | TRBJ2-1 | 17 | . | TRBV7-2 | TGTGCCAGCAGCCCCTCAAGCTACATTACTTCCTACAATGAGCAGTTCTTC | CASSPSSYITSYNEQFF
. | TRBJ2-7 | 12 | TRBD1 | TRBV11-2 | TGTGCCAGCAGCTTGGACAGGGACGAGCAGTACTTC | CASSLDRDEQYF
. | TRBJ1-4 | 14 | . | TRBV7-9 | TGTGCCAGCAGCTTAACAGGAGTTAATGAAAAACTGTTTTTT | CASSLTGVNEKLFF
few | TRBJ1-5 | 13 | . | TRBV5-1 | TGCGCCAGCAGCTTGGGACAGCGTCAGCCCCAGCATTTT | CASSLGQRQPQHF
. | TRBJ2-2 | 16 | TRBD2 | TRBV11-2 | TGTGCCAGCAGCCAAACTAGCGGGAGTTACACCGGGGAGCTGTTTTTT | CASSQTSGSYTGELFF
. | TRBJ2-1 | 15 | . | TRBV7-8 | TGTGCCAGCAGCCTAGTGGGAGGCTACCACAATGAGCAGTTCTTC | CASSLVGGYHNEQFF
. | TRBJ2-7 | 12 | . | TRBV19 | TGTGCCAGTAGTATAGTAGGCGGCGAGCAGTACTTC | CASSIVGGEQYF